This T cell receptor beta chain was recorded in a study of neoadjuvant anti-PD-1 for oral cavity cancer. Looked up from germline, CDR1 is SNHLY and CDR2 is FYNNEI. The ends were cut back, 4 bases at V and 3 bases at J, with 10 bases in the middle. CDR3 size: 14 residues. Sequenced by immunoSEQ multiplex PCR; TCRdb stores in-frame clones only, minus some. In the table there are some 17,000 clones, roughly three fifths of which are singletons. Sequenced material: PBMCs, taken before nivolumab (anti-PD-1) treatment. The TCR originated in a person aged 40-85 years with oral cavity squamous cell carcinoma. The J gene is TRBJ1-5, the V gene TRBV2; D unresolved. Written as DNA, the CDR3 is TGTGCCAGCAGTGGCTTGGGATCCAATCAGCCCCAGCATTTT. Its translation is CASSGLGSNQPQHF. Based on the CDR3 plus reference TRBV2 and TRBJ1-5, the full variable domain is EPEVTQTPSHQVTQMGQEVILRCVPISNHLYFYWYRQILGQKVEFLVSFYNNEISEKSEIFDDQFSVERPDGSNFTLKIRSTKLEDSAMYFCASSGLGSNQPQHFGDGTRLSIL.